This T cell receptor beta chain was sequenced for a study of a mutant IDH1 vaccine in newly diagnosed glioma. Study information: Sex distribution of treated patients was about 62% male and about 38% female; mean age was around 42 years.

Trimming pared 0 bases from V and 5 bases from J, leaving 13 bases between. CDR3 size: 15 residues. Germline-derived CDR1 and CDR2 are MGHDK and SYGVNS. The method was immunoSEQ multiplex PCR; TCRdb's version includes in-frame clones alone and lacks a portion of them. Found here are roughly 120,000 clones, 80% of them singletons; the top ten hold 5.5%. The time point is: week 11, during vaccination. Alongside topical imiquimod, each dose of vaccine comprised 300 ug of mutant IDH1 20-mer peptide. Notes on this clone: Its antigen is undetermined.

Sequenced material: PBMCs, taken from a glioma patient whose treatment included an IDH1 peptide vaccine. The sequence came from a man in his forties or fifties with glioma. The rearrangement uses TRBV25-1 and TRBJ1-2, with TRBD1 as a possible D gene (6 bases). The CDR3 coding sequence is TGTGCCAGCAGTGAATATCGGGGGGCTGGGTATGGCTACACCTTC. Amino acid sequence: CASSEYRGAGYGYTF.